The sequence of this T cell receptor beta chain was determined in a study of T cell responses to AZD1222 COVID-19 vaccine. The overall study: Some second doses came at about 4 weeks and others at about 12 weeks; these were pooled.

The CDR3 spans 16 residues. Germline V CDR1 and CDR2: SGHAT, FQNNGV. The germline V and J ends were trimmed by 0 bases and 5 bases, with 16 bases remaining between them. Study findings and constraints: At 160-218 and 743-854, vaccine-associated CD4 TCRs were dominant, and they spanned spike.

Method: immunoSEQ multiplex PCR; TCRdb's copy keeps in-frame clones and lacks some. The table lists over 70,000 clones, nearly 90% of them singletons. As to this clone: Its antigen is not identified.

This TCR was recovered from an adult in good health. This chain joins TRBV11-2 and TRBJ1-2; tentatively, D is TRBD1 (5 bases). The sequenced sample was peripheral blood, obtained on day 0 of AZD1222 vaccination. The DNA for the CDR3 is TGTGCCAGCAGCTTAGATCACCCAGGGAAGGGTTATGGCTACACCTTC. This translates into CASSLDHPGKGYGYTF.